Shown below are 5 T cell receptor beta chains from a single sample sequenced in a study of blood T cell repertoires in COVID-19. Only in-frame clones appear in the TCRdb table, and some are missing; sequencing was by immunoSEQ multiplex PCR. The sample comprises 150,000 or so clones, 70% to 90% of which are singletons, and roughly 4.3% rests with the top ten. Sequencing was carried out using PBMCs or T cells enriched from blood (not recorded which). All receptors come from a man in his fifties who had recovered from COVID-19.

The gene calls are TRBV30 and TRBJ1-2, with D perhaps TRBD1 (5 bases). The CDR3 spans 17 residues. The germline V gene has CDR1 GTSNPN and CDR2 SVGIG (reference sequence). Trimming removed 3 bases at V and 1 base at J, with 21 bases between. The chain's CDR3 is CAWRYPDRGLVNYGYTF. The CDR3 bases are TGTGCCTGGAGGTATCCGGACCGGGGACTCGTTAACTATGGCTACACCTTC. Combining the CDR3 with reference TRBV30 and TRBJ1-2 gives the whole variable domain SQTIHQWPATLVQPVGSPLSLECTVEGTSNPNLYWYRQAAGRGLQLLFYSVGIGQISSEVPQNLSASRPQDRQFILSSKKLLLSDSGFYLCAWRYPDRGLVNYGYTFGSGTRLTVV.

The chain employs TRBV7-2 and TRBJ1-6; 10 nucleotides agree with TRBD1. This CDR3 is 14 amino acids long. Trimming took 4 bases from V and 10 from J; bases not matched to a gene: 4. Germline V gene sequence: CDR1 SGHTA, CDR2 FQGNSA. The CDR3 protein is CASSWDRGGSPLHF. The CDR3 DNA reads as TGTGCCAGCAGCTGGGACAGGGGTGGGTCACCCCTCCACTTT.

This sequence joins TRBV14 and TRBJ1-2; a weak D match, TRBD1 (6 bases). V was trimmed by 4 bases and J by 4 bases, leaving 13 bases between them. Germline loops: CDR1 SGHDN, CDR2 FVKESK. CDR3 length: 14 amino acids. CDR3 sequence reads: CASSLQGLSYGYTF. The DNA for the CDR3 is TGTGCCAGCAGCCTTCAGGGGCTGAGCTATGGCTACACCTTC.

J is TRBJ2-5 and V is TRBV18; 9 bases fit TRBD2. CDR3 length equals 15 residues. Germline V gene lookup returns CDR1 KGHSH and CDR2 LQKENI. V lost 3 bases and J lost 4; bases outside the gene matches: 6. DNA of the CDR3: TGTGCCAGCTCACCCAGACTAGCGGAATCAGAGACCCAGTACTTC. It encodes CASSPRLAESETQYF.

The chain couples TRBV5-4 to TRBJ1-2; D may be TRBD1 (6 bases). Trimming stripped 2 bases from V and 6 bases from J, with 14 bases between. Germline-derived CDR1 and CDR2 are SGHNT and YYREEE (reference sequence). This CDR3 region has 14 residues. CDR3 region: CASSLSRGGDGYTF. CDR3 sequence (DNA): TGTGCCAGCAGCTTAAGCAGGGGCGGTGATGGCTACACCTTC.